This TCR beta chain stems from a study of blood T cell repertoires in COVID-19. This CDR3 is built from 14 residues. V shed 2 bases, J shed 7 bases, and the junction held 4 bases outside the gene matches. CDR1 and CDR2 (germline): ENHRY, SYGVKD. Original methodology: Reference gene primers were amplified, and this amplification served to estimate nucleated cell counts. Clones were sequenced by immunoSEQ multiplex PCR, and TCRdb holds only the in-frame ones, with some missing. The DNA was the basis for D and trimming; V, J and clone size are from that table. The sample lists 99,000 or so clones; around 86% were seen once.

The specimen sequenced was peripheral blood. This clonotype was obtained from a man between 45 and 60 years old with acute or convalescent COVID-19. This chain links TRBV10-3 with TRBJ1-5, with 8 bases matching TRBD1. The CDR3 region has the DNA TGTGCCATCAGTGAGAAGACAGGGGTACAGCCCCAGCATTTT. It translates to CAISEKTGVQPQHF.